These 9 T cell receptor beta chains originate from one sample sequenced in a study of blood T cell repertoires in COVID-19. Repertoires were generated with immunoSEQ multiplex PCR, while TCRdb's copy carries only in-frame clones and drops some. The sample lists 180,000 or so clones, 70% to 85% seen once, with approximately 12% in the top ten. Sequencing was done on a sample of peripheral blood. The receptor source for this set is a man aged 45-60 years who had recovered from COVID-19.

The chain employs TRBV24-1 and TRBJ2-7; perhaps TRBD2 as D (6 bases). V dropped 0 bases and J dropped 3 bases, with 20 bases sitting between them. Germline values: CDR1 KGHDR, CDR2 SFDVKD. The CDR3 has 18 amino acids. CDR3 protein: CATSDLQWGESMGYEQYF. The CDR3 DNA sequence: TGTGCCACCAGTGATTTGCAATGGGGGGAGAGCATGGGCTACGAGCAGTACTTC.

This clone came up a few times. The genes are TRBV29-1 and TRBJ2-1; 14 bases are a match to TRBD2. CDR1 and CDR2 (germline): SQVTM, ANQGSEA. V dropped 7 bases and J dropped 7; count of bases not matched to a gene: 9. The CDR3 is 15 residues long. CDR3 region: CSARGTSGSLNEQFF. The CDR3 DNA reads TGCAGCGCTCGCGGGACTAGCGGGAGTTTAAATGAGCAGTTCTTC.

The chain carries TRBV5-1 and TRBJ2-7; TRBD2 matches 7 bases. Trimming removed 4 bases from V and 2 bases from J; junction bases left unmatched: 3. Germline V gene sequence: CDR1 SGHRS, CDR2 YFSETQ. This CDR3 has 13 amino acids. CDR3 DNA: TGCGCCAGCAGCCGGGAGGCAGCCTACGAGCAGTACTTC. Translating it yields CASSREAAYEQYF.

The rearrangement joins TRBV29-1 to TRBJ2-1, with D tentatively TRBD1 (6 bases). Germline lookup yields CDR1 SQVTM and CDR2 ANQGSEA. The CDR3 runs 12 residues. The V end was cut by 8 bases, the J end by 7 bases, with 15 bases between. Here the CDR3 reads CSTDRSGNEQFF. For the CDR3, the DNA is TGCAGCACTGACAGGTCTGGGAATGAGCAGTTCTTC.

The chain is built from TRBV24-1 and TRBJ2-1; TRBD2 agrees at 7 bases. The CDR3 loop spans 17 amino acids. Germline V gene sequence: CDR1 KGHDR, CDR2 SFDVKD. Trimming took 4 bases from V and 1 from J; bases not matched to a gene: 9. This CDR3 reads CATSDPKGGTSYNEQFF. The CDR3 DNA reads TGTGCCACCAGTGACCCTAAGGGAGGGACTTCCTACAATGAGCAGTTCTTC.

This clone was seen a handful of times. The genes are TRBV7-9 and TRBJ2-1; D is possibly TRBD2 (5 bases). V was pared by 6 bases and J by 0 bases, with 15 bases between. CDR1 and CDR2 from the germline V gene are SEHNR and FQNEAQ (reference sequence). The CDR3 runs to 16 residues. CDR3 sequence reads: CASSLSAGVSYNEQFF. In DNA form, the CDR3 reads TGTGCCAGCAGTCTTTCTGCGGGTGTCTCCTACAATGAGCAGTTCTTC.

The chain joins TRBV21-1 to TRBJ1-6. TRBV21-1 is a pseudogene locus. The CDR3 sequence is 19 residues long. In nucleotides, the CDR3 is TGTGCCAGCAGCAAAAAACCCTGTAGGGGACTATCCTATAATTCACCCCTCCACTTT. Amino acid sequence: CASSKKPCRGLSYNSPLHF.

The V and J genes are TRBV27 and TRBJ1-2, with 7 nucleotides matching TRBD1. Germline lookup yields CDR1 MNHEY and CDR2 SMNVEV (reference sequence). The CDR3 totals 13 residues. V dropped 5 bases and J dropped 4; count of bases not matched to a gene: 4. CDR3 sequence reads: CASSTTGVYGYTF. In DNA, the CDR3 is TGTGCCAGCAGTACAACAGGGGTCTATGGCTACACCTTC.

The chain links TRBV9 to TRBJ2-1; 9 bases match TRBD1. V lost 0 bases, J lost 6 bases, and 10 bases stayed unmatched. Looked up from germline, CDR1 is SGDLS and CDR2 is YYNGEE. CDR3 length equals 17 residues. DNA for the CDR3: TGTGCCAGCAGCGTAGAAAGGGGACAGGGTATATTCAATGAGCAGTTCTTC. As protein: CASSVERGQGIFNEQFF.